One sample yielded the 19 T cell receptor beta chains listed below, sequenced in a study of shared clonotypes between healthy human individuals. The data were produced by immunoSEQ multiplex PCR, yet TCRdb's version contains in-frame clones alone and is incomplete. The sample lists millions of clones; 85% to 95% were seen once. The sequenced sample was naive CD4+ T cells sorted from blood. As to subset: CD45RA+ positively selected. All receptors derive from a man aged 18 to 29 in good health.

The chain couples TRBV9 to TRBJ1-6; D is ambiguous. Germline CDR1 is SGDLS and CDR2 is YYNGEE. V was trimmed by 0 bases and J by 8 bases, leaving 15 bases between them. The CDR3 has 16 residues. Here the CDR3 DNA reads TGTGCCAGCAGCGTAGGTCTTGAGTCTTTTGATTCACCCCTCCACTTT. Translating it yields CASSVGLESFDSPLHF. Complete variable domain (other parts from reference TRBV9 and TRBJ1-6): DSGVTQTPKHLITATGQRVTLRCSPRSGDLSVYWYQQSLDQGLQFLIQYYNGEERAKGNILERFSAQQFPDLHSELNLSSLELGDSALYFCASSVGLESFDSPLHFGNGTRLTVT.

The genes are TRBV6-1 and TRBJ2-5, with 7 bases that match TRBD2. Germline V CDR1 and CDR2: MNHNS, SASEGT. Trimming at V came to 0 bases and at J to 2 bases, leaving 9 bases not matched to a gene. The CDR3 length is 17 residues. CDR3 coding DNA: TGTGCCAGCAGTGAAGCGTTTTTAGCGGGTGGGCAAGAGACCCAGTACTTC. Protein sequence: CASSEAFLAGGQETQYF.

V is TRBV27 and J is TRBJ2-7; TRBD2 agrees at 8 bases. Losses at the gene ends were 0 bases for V and 4 bases for J; bases not matched to a gene: 5. This CDR3 is built from 15 residues. Germline V CDR1 and CDR2: MNHEY, SMNVEV (reference sequence). The CDR3 loop reads CASSLSRLASYEQYF. For the CDR3, the DNA is TGTGCCAGCAGTTTATCAAGACTAGCGTCGTACGAGCAGTACTTC.

The chain joins TRBV30 to TRBJ1-4, with D perhaps TRBD1 (5 bases). Trimming took 0 bases from V and 8 from J, leaving 13 bases between them. The CDR3 totals 14 residues. In germline, CDR1 is GTSNPN, CDR2 SVGIG (reference sequence). CDR3 DNA sequence: TGTGCCTGGAGTGTGGGGGGGAGTTGGGAAAAACTGTTTTTT. It translates to CAWSVGGSWEKLFF.

The rearrangement joins TRBV7-8 to TRBJ2-2; D is uncertain. CDR1 SGHVS and CDR2 FQNEAQ come from the germline V gene. Trimming shortened V by 0 bases and J by 2 bases, and 4 bases separated the two germline ends. The CDR3 contains 14 residues. CDR3 bases: TGTGCCAGCAGCTTAGCATCCAACACCGGGGAGCTGTTTTTT. Its protein product is CASSLASNTGELFF.

This clone was seen a few times. The rearrangement links TRBV9 to TRBJ2-2, with 7 bases that match TRBD1. The trim removed 3 bases at V and 6 bases at J, leaving 5 bases unmatched. The CDR3 sequence is 14 residues long. Per the germline V gene, CDR1 is SGDLS and CDR2 is YYNGEE. DNA of the CDR3: TGTGCCAGCAGCGCCGGGACAGTTCCCGGGGAGCTGTTTTTT. Protein sequence: CASSAGTVPGELFF.

The V gene is TRBV5-1, the J gene TRBJ2-1; 7 bases are shared with TRBD2. J lost 1 base, V lost 0 bases, and 4 bases had no gene match. Germline assignment: CDR1 SGHRS and CDR2 YFSETQ. The CDR3 is 16 amino acids. CDR3 nucleotide sequence: TGCGCCAGCAGCTTGGGGGAGGGTTCTTCCTACAATGAGCAGTTCTTC. Its protein product is CASSLGEGSSYNEQFF.

The chain is built from TRBV11-2 and TRBJ2-1; 11 nucleotides agree with TRBD2. The germline V gene encodes CDR1 SGHAT and CDR2 FQNNGV. CDR3 length: 15 residues. J lost 8 bases, V lost 1 base, and 4 bases had no gene match. The CDR3, as DNA: TGTGCCAGCAGCTTAGTAGCGGGAGGGCCCCATGAGCAGTTCTTC. This encodes CASSLVAGGPHEQFF.

V and J are TRBV5-6 and TRBJ2-3; D could derive from TRBD1 or TRBD2 (5 bases each). The CDR3 covers 15 residues. Trimming removed 5 bases from V and 1 base from J, with 14 bases in between. Germline-derived CDR1 and CDR2 are SGHDT and YYEEEE. The CDR3 region is CASSWDGPGTDTQYF. For the CDR3, the DNA is TGTGCCAGCAGTTGGGACGGCCCTGGCACAGATACGCAGTATTTT.

This sequence joins TRBV28 and TRBJ2-6; D ambiguous. Per germline, CDR1 MDHEN and CDR2 SYDVKM. The germline V and J ends were trimmed by 5 bases and 0 bases, with 8 bases remaining between them. The CDR3 runs to 15 residues. CDR3 DNA: TGTGCCAGCAGTAGTCGGGTCTCTGGGGCCAACGTCCTGACTTTC. Translation: CASSSRVSGANVLTF.

This chain connects TRBV5-6 to TRBJ1-1; D might be TRBD1 (5 bases). Germline-derived CDR1 and CDR2 are SGHDT and YYEEEE. This CDR3 region has 14 residues. Trimming shortened V by 4 bases and J by 1 base, and 11 bases separated the two germline ends. The CDR3 reads CASSPGRPNTEAFF. CDR3 bases: TGTGCCAGCAGCCCGGGACGGCCGAACACTGAAGCTTTCTTT.

This chain connects TRBV4-3 to TRBJ2-2; perhaps TRBD1 as D (6 bases). There are 14 residues in the CDR3. The V end lost 1 base, the J end lost 7 bases, and 10 bases lay between the germline ends. Germline CDR1 is LGHNA and CDR2 is YSLEER. CDR3 sequence: CASSQVWGLGELFF. The CDR3 DNA is TGCGCCAGCAGCCAAGTTTGGGGGCTCGGGGAGCTGTTTTTT.

The gene calls are TRBV18 and TRBJ1-6; no reliable D call. The germline V and J ends were trimmed by 4 bases and 1 base, with 8 bases remaining between them. This CDR3 comprises 15 residues. Germline loops: CDR1 KGHSH, CDR2 LQKENI. CDR3 sequence (DNA): TGTGCCAGCTCACTTCCAAAATCCTATAATTCACCCCTCCACTTT. This translates into CASSLPKSYNSPLHF.

This chain connects TRBV5-1 to TRBJ2-7; 10 positions agree with TRBD2. The CDR3 loop spans 15 amino acids. Losses at the gene ends were 0 bases for V and 4 bases for J; bases not matched to a gene: 4. Germline assignment: CDR1 SGHRS and CDR2 YFSETQ. Here the CDR3 reads CASSLEPSGRYEQYF. The DNA of the CDR3 is TGCGCCAGCAGCTTGGAACCTAGCGGGAGATACGAGCAGTACTTC.

The chain couples TRBV27 to TRBJ1-6; D might be TRBD1 (5 bases). The CDR3 totals 14 residues. Trimming cost V 5 bases and J 7 bases, with 12 bases left between them. Per the germline V gene, CDR1 is MNHEY and CDR2 is SMNVEV (reference sequence). The CDR3 reads CASSTRGGNSPLHF. CDR3 DNA sequence: TGTGCCAGCAGTACGCGGGGGGGGAATTCACCCCTCCACTTT.

The genes are TRBV5-6 and TRBJ2-2, with D possibly being TRBD1 or TRBD2 (6 bases each). Per germline, CDR1 SGHDT and CDR2 YYEEEE. This CDR3 region has 16 residues. Between the trimmed V and J ends, which lost 3 bases and 6 bases, there was a span of 18 bases. The CDR3 loop reads CASSSDLGGGAGELFF. CDR3 coding DNA: TGTGCCAGCAGCTCCGACTTGGGGGGCGGAGCCGGGGAGCTGTTTTTT.

This chain connects TRBV12-5 to TRBJ2-3; D is ambiguous. Germline lookup yields CDR1 LGHNT and CDR2 FRNRAP. V shed 1 base and J shed 1 base, with 18 bases lying between them. The CDR3 consists of 18 residues. The CDR3 nucleotides read TGTGCTAGTGGTTTGGCCCGGGCTGGAAGAATTGGCACAGATACGCAGTATTTT. Translation gives CASGLARAGRIGTDTQYF.

Turning to this clone: The junction departs from germline at one end; a sequencing error may be responsible. This sequence joins TRBV6-1 and TRBJ2-3; TRBD1 aligns across 11 bases. CDR3 length: 15 residues. Germline-derived CDR1 and CDR2 are MNHNS and SASEGT. This CDR3 is CASNERDRGIAPQYF. The CDR3 coding sequence is TGTGCCAGCAATGAAAGGGACAGGGGGATCGCACCGCAGTATTTT.

The chain links TRBV7-2 to TRBJ2-7; a possible D gene is TRBD2 (6 bases). CDR1 and CDR2 (germline): SGHTA, FQGNSA. The CDR3 is 13 residues long. Trimming pared 8 bases from V and 4 bases from J, leaving 15 bases between. The CDR3 is CASGLKEGYEQYF. In DNA, the CDR3 is TGTGCCAGCGGATTAAAGGAGGGTTACGAGCAGTACTTC.